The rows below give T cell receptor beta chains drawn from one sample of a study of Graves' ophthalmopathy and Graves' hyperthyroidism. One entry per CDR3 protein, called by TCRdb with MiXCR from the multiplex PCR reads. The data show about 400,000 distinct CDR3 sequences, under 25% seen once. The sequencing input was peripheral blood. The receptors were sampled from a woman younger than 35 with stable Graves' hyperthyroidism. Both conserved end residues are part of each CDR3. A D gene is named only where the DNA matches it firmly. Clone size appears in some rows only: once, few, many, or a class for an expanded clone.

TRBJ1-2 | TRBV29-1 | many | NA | CSVEGQATYGYTF | TGCAGCGTTGAAGGGCAGGCCACCTATGGCTACACCTTC
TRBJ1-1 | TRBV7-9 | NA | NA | CASSLGADRNTEAFF | TGTGCCAGCAGCTTAGGAGCCGACAGGAACACTGAAGCTTTCTTT
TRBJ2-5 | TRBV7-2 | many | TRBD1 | CASSSLGQFQETQYF | TGTGCCAGCAGCTCCTTGGGACAGTTCCAAGAGACCCAGTACTTC
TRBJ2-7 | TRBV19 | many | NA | CASSMGPGEQYF | TGTGCCAGTAGTATGGGTCCGGGCGAGCAGTACTTC
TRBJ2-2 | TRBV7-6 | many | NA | CASSLRPGSPRTGELFF | TGTGCCAGCAGCTTACGTCCGGGGTCCCCGCGGACCGGGGAGCTGTTTTTT
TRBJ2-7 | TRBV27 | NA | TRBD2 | CASSLAAGVGYEQYF | TGTGCCAGCAGTTTGGCAGCGGGAGTGGGCTACGAGCAGTACTTC
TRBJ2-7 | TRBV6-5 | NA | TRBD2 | CASSYSILAGGYEQYF | TGTGCCAGCAGTTACTCGATCCTAGCGGGAGGATACGAGCAGTACTTC
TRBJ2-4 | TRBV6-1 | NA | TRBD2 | CASSERASGRALAKNVQYF | TGTGCCAGCAGTGAACGGGCTAGCGGGAGGGCCTTGGCCAAAAACGTTCAGTACTTC
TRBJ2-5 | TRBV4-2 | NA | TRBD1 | CAGSQGHTGGYQETQYF | TGTGCCGGCAGCCAAGGCCATACAGGGGGATACCAAGAGACCCAGTACTTC
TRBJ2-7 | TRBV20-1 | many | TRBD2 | CSAPWASGSYEQYF | TGCAGTGCCCCCTGGGCTAGCGGTTCCTACGAGCAGTACTTC